This entry concerns a single TCR beta chain. V lost 0 bases to trimming and J lost 4 bases, with 10 bases between them. The CDR3 totals 14 residues. Per germline, CDR1 SGHRS and CDR2 YFSETQ. The data stem from a study of blood T cell repertoires in COVID-19. Across the whole study: The United States, Italy and Spain were the sources of the acute and convalescent COVID-19 samples. T cells, B-cell-depleted T cells, or PBMCs supplied cDNA or gDNA.

Under the authors' procedure: Reference gene primer amplification gave nucleated cell count estimates. The data were produced by immunoSEQ multiplex PCR, yet TCRdb's version contains in-frame clones alone and is incomplete. Clone size and the V and J calls come from that table; the DNA yielded D and trimming. The sample lists 290,000 or so clones; approximately 86% were seen once. The source of this sequence is a man between 70 and 80 years old with acute or convalescent COVID-19. Sample: peripheral blood. J is TRBJ2-5 and V is TRBV5-1; weak D call: TRBD2 (5 bases). CDR3: CASSLGLRGETQYF. In DNA, the CDR3 is TGCGCCAGCAGCTTGGGTCTCCGGGGAGAGACCCAGTACTTC.